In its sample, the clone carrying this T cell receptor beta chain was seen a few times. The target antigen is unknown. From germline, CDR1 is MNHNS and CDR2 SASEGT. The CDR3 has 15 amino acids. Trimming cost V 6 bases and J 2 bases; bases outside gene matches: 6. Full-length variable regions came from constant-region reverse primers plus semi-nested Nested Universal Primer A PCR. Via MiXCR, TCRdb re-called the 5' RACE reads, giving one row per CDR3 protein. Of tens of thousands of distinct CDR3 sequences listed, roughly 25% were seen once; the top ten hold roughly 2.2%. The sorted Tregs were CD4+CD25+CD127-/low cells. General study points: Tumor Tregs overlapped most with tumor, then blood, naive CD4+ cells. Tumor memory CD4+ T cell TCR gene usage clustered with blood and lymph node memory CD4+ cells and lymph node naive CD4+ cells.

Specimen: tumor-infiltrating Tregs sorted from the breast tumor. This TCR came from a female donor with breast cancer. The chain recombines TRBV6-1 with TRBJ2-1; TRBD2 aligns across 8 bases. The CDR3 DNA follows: TGTGCCAGCAGAGAGCGGGAGTTAGCCTACAATGAGCAGTTCTTC. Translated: CASRERELAYNEQFF.